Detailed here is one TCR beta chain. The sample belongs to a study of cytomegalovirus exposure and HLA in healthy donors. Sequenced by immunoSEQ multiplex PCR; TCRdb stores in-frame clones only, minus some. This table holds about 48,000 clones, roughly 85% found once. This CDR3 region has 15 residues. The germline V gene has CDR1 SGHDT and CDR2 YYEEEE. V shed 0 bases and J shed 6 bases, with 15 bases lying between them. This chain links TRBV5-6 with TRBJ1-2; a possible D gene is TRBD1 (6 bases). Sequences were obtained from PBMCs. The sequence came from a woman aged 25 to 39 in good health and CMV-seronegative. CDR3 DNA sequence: TGTGCCAGCAGCTTGGAGCTGACAGGATCGAATGGCTACACCTTC. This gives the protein CASSLELTGSNGYTF. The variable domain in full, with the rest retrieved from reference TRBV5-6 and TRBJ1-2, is DAGVTQSPTHLIKTRGQQVTLRCSPKSGHDTVSWYQQALGQGPQFIFQYYEEEERQRGNFPDRFSGHQFPNYSSELNVNALLLGDSALYLCASSLELTGSNGYTFGSGTRLTVV.